This TCR beta chain appears in the sequencing data of a study of cytomegalovirus exposure and HLA in healthy donors. The study, taken as a whole, reports: As confirmed in vitro, three CMV-associated chains were specific for CMV antigens. A list of approximately 160 TCR beta chains associated with cytomegalovirus was given. Reportedly, cytomegalovirus status was diagnosed with high sensitivity and specificity. Among TCR sequences, most were rare, though some public TCRs appeared in many donors.

On this clone: The target antigen is unknown.

Looked up from germline, CDR1 is MGHDK and CDR2 is SYGVNS. The CDR3 is made up of 17 amino acids. Trimming pared 0 bases from V and 0 bases from J, leaving 14 bases between. Clones were sequenced by immunoSEQ multiplex PCR, and TCRdb holds only the in-frame ones, with some missing. The sample shows over 100,000 clones, over 85% of them seen only once. The sequenced sample consisted of PBMCs. The TCR was taken from a woman aged 18-29 years in good health and CMV-seronegative. The J gene is TRBJ1-1, the V gene TRBV25-1; D not resolved. The CDR3 region is CASSEYRFGPLNTEAFF. Here the CDR3 DNA reads TGTGCCAGCAGTGAATATCGGTTTGGGCCTTTGAACACTGAAGCTTTCTTT.